This record covers a single TCR beta chain. What it binds is not known. The sample comes from a study of cytomegalovirus exposure and HLA in healthy donors. About the research overall: Sequencing of about 179 million T cells in an earlier analysis found 100 million to 140 million unique TCR beta sequences.

This PCR relied on a set of 60 Vbeta primers and 13 Jbeta primers. Only in-frame clones appear in the TCRdb table, and some are missing; sequencing was by immunoSEQ multiplex PCR. This repertoire shows more than 110,000 clones, roughly 76% found once; its top ten account for 1% to 1.5%. Broader study findings: The productive fraction for most TCR beta V segments was about 87% or about 30% in an earlier analysis. Trimming of TCR beta V- and J-genes showed a link, identified in a later analysis, to a missense DCLRE1C variant.

Sample: PBMCs. The TCR was taken from a woman between 40 and 50 years old in good health and CMV-seronegative.

The CDR3 here is CASSPPRQRGAADTQYF. In nucleotides, the CDR3 is TGTGCCAGCAGTCCCCCACGACAGCGGGGGGCGGCAGATACGCAGTATTTT. The gene calls are TRBV5-4 and TRBJ2-3, with 9 bases that match TRBD2. V shed 5 bases and J 4 bases; nucleotides not matched to a gene: 14. Germline loops: CDR1 SGHNT, CDR2 YYREEE (reference sequence). The CDR3 has 17 amino acids.